Below are 5 T cell receptor beta chains sequenced from a single sample in a study of T cell responses to AZD1222 COVID-19 vaccine. TCRdb's copy holds only in-frame clones and misses some; the assay was immunoSEQ multiplex PCR. The sample contains more than 110,000 clones, roughly nine tenths of which appear only once. This specimen consisted of peripheral blood, obtained on day 0 of AZD1222 vaccination. These receptors all come from an adult in good health.

V is TRBV28 and J is TRBJ2-1; 10 positions match TRBD1. Germline V gene lookup returns CDR1 MDHEN and CDR2 SYDVKM. With V trimmed by 5 bases and J by 5 bases, 9 bases remained unmatched. The CDR3 spans 16 residues. The CDR3 spells CASSQPGQGVHNEQFF. The CDR3, as DNA: TGTGCCAGCAGTCAACCCGGACAGGGGGTACACAATGAGCAGTTCTTC. Complete variable domain (other parts from reference TRBV28 and TRBJ2-1): DVKVTQSSRYLVKRTGEKVFLECVQDMDHENMFWYRQDPGLGLRLIYFSYDVKMKEKGDIPEGYSVSREKKERFSLILESASTNQTSMYLCASSQPGQGVHNEQFFGPGTRLTVL.

The chain uses TRBV30 and TRBJ1-6, with D perhaps TRBD1 (5 bases). Per the germline V gene, CDR1 is GTSNPN and CDR2 is SVGIG (reference sequence). Between the trimmed V and J ends, which lost 2 bases and 10 bases, there was a span of 12 bases. This CDR3 region has 13 residues. CDR3 nucleotide sequence: TGTGCCTGGAGTCTCCAGGGAGGATCACCCCTCCACTTT. It is translated as CAWSLQGGSPLHF. The entire variable domain, with the rest obtained from reference TRBV30 and TRBJ1-6, is as follows: SQTIHQWPATLVQPVGSPLSLECTVEGTSNPNLYWYRQAAGRGLQLLFYSVGIGQISSEVPQNLSASRPQDRQFILSSKKLLLSDSGFYLCAWSLQGGSPLHFGNGTRLTVT.

This clone turned up a few times. In the same sample, other DNA sequences code for this CDR3. The V gene is TRBV4-3, the J gene TRBJ1-1; the D is unclear. CDR3 size: 13 residues. Germline V gene data show CDR1 as LGHNA and CDR2 as YSLEER. V was pared by 1 base and J by 1 base, with 4 bases between. The CDR3 bases are TGCGCCAGCAGCCAAGCTGGGAACACTGAAGCTTTCTTT. Translated, it gives CASSQAGNTEAFF.

The chain carries TRBV4-1 and TRBJ1-4, with D unclear. The V and J ends lost 0 bases and 7 bases respectively, with 9 bases between them. The CDR3 covers 14 residues. Germline CDR1 reads MGHRA; CDR2 reads YSYEKL. The CDR3 protein is CASSQESSREKLFF. As DNA, the CDR3 is TGCGCCAGCAGCCAAGAAAGTTCACGTGAAAAACTGTTTTTT.

This rearrangement joins TRBV5-1 to TRBJ2-3; TRBD1 matches 9 bases. Germline V CDR1 and CDR2: SGHRS, YFSETQ. V shed 4 bases, J shed 4 bases, and the junction held 13 bases outside the gene matches. This CDR3 spans 17 amino acids. The CDR3 nucleotides are TGCGCCAGCAGCATCTGGCCGGGACAGGGAGGGTCAGATACGCAGTATTTT. This encodes CASSIWPGQGGSDTQYF.